These 28 T cell receptor beta chains were all obtained from the same sample, sequenced in a study of blood T cell repertoires in COVID-19 (dated by TCRdb to about 2020). The library was obtained by the immunoSEQ multiplex PCR assay. Sourced from immuneACCESS, this table was stored by TCRdb with only in-frame sequences that have V and J called. A share of the clones is absent; for the studies checked, an unresolved V gene accounts for under half, and the remainder has no known explanation. Across this sample there are approximately 120,000 clones, with roughly 76% seen only once. Of the sample, about 10% falls within the top ten clones. Sequencing was done on a sample of peripheral blood. Every receptor here comes from a human donor in a cohort sampled during active COVID-19.

In this sample, this clone turned up a few times. The gene calls are TRBV5-5 and TRBJ2-7; 10 bases agree with TRBD1. With V trimmed by 4 bases and J by 7 bases, 2 bases remained unmatched. CDR1 and CDR2 from the germline V gene are SGHKS and YYEKEE (reference sequence). The CDR3 contains 12 residues. In DNA form, the CDR3 reads TGTGCCAGCAGCGGGACAGGGGAAGAGCAGTACTTC. Residues: CASSGTGEEQYF. The variable domain in full, with the rest retrieved from reference TRBV5-5 and TRBJ2-7, is DAGVTQSPTHLIKTRGQQVTLRCSPISGHKSVSWYQQVLGQGPQFIFQYYEKEERGRGNFPDRFSARQFPNYSSELNVNALLLGDSALYLCASSGTGEEQYFGPGTRLTVT.

CDR3 nucleotides: TGTGCCAGCAGCGGCGGAGGGTACCAAGAGACCCAGTACTTC. Translating gives CASSGGGYQETQYF. The chain carries TRBV5-5 and TRBJ2-5, with TRBD2 as a possible D gene (6 bases). CDR3 size: 14 residues. Per the germline V gene, CDR1 is SGHKS and CDR2 is YYEKEE (reference sequence). V lost 4 bases and J 0 bases, leaving 10 bases between the germline ends.

The rearrangement links TRBV7-2 to TRBJ1-2; the match to TRBD1 covers 7 bases. CDR1 is SGHTA and CDR2 is FQGNSA in the germline V gene. V was clipped by 10 bases and J by 4 bases; unmatched bases: 9. The CDR3 is 13 amino acids. The CDR3 reads CATRPTGTYGYTF. The CDR3 bases are TGTGCCACCCGACCGACAGGGACCTATGGCTACACCTTC.

This sequence joins TRBV27 and TRBJ2-7, with 10 bases identical to TRBD2. J gave up 3 bases and V 6 bases, and 8 bases lay outside the gene matches. The CDR3 covers 15 residues. CDR1 is MNHEY, CDR2 SMNVEV, per germline (reference sequence). The CDR3 DNA follows: TGTGCCAGCAGATTGGTAGCGGGAGGTCTCTACGAGCAGTACTTC. This sequence encodes CASRLVAGGLYEQYF.

A few counts support this clone. This CDR3 is CASSFSGTGSYEQYF. The DNA of the CDR3 is TGTGCCAGCAGCTTTTCCGGGACAGGCTCCTACGAGCAGTACTTC. This rearrangement joins TRBV7-2 to TRBJ2-7; 8 nucleotides match TRBD1. This CDR3 is built from 15 residues. Germline CDR1 reads SGHTA; CDR2 reads FQGNSA. V lost 3 bases and J lost 0; bases outside the gene matches: 4.

This clone occurred a few times. The J gene is TRBJ2-7, the V gene TRBV30; 7 bases line up with TRBD1. The CDR3 is made up of 15 amino acids. Germline V gene sequence: CDR1 GTSNPN, CDR2 SVGIG (reference sequence). V trimming: 3 bases; J trimming: 1 base; junction bases outside the gene matches: 9. The CDR3 here is CAWRPGGVGSYEQYF. The CDR3 DNA reads TGTGCCTGGAGACCAGGGGGAGTGGGATCCTACGAGCAGTACTTC.

The rearrangement links TRBV2 to TRBJ2-2; 10 bases are a match to TRBD1. The trim removed 2 bases at V and 6 bases at J, leaving 3 bases unmatched. This CDR3 has 15 residues. The germline gives CDR1 SNHLY, CDR2 FYNNEI. DNA of the CDR3: TGTGCCAGCAGTGAAAGGACAGGGGGGTCCGGGGAGCTGTTTTTT. Translation gives CASSERTGGSGELFF.

The chain uses TRBV4-3 and TRBJ2-7; D not certain. Germline loops: CDR1 LGHNA, CDR2 YSLEER. Trimming pared 1 base from V and 6 bases from J, leaving 7 bases between. The CDR3 is 12 residues long. CDR3 sequence: CASSQGLGEQYF. The CDR3 bases are TGCGCCAGCAGCCAAGGACTGGGCGAGCAGTACTTC.

The chain employs TRBV30 and TRBJ1-2; a weak D match, TRBD1 (5 bases). This CDR3 region has 13 residues. V was cut by 6 bases and J by 4 bases, with 15 bases left in between. In germline, CDR1 is GTSNPN, CDR2 SVGIG (reference sequence). DNA for the CDR3: TGTGCCTGCACCCCGGGACTGCTCTATGGCTACACCTTC. Protein product: CACTPGLLYGYTF.

This chain uses TRBV6-4 with TRBJ1-4; possibly TRBD1 for D (5 bases). Germline values: CDR1 MRHNA, CDR2 SNTAGT. V lost 3 bases to trimming and J lost 3 bases, with 11 bases between them. The CDR3 sequence is 15 residues long. This CDR3 is CASSDTGGANEKLFF. The CDR3 coding sequence is TGTGCCAGCAGTGATACAGGTGGTGCTAATGAAAAACTGTTTTTT.

This rearrangement joins TRBV18 to TRBJ1-3, with 10 bases fitting TRBD1. J gave up 5 bases and V 3 bases, and 4 bases lay outside the gene matches. Germline V CDR1 and CDR2: KGHSH, LQKENI. This CDR3 comprises 15 residues. The CDR3 is CASSPGQGVRNTIYF. DNA of the CDR3: TGTGCCAGCTCACCCGGACAGGGGGTTAGAAACACCATATATTTT.

The genes are TRBV20-1 and TRBJ2-7; 8 bases line up with TRBD1. Trimming removed 5 bases from V and 4 bases from J; junction bases left unmatched: 1. The CDR3 is 11 residues long. The V gene's germline CDR1 is DFQATT and CDR2 SNEGSKA (reference sequence). CDR3 sequence reads: CSARTGYEQYF. The CDR3, as DNA: TGCAGTGCTCGGACAGGGTACGAGCAGTACTTC.

V usage is TRBV14 and J usage is TRBJ2-3; no firm D call. Germline V CDR1 and CDR2: SGHDN, FVKESK. V lost 4 bases and J 0 bases, leaving 8 bases between the germline ends. This CDR3 is 14 amino acids long. The CDR3 is CASSPSSSTDTQYF. The CDR3 coding sequence is TGTGCCAGCAGCCCGAGCTCTAGCACAGATACGCAGTATTTT.

The gene calls are TRBV11-2 and TRBJ2-7, with D perhaps TRBD2 (5 bases). The V end lost 1 base, the J end lost 1 base, and 14 bases lay between the germline ends. This CDR3 is built from 16 residues. The germline gives CDR1 SGHAT, CDR2 FQNNGV. The DNA of the CDR3 is TGTGCCAGCAGCTTAGTTGAGGGAGTCGGTTCCTACGAGCAGTACTTC. Encoded protein: CASSLVEGVGSYEQYF.

This clone was seen once. J is TRBJ2-7 and V is TRBV18; 8 bases fit TRBD1. Germline V CDR1 and CDR2: KGHSH, LQKENI. CDR3 length equals 16 residues. V shed 0 bases and J 2 bases; nucleotides not matched to a gene: 6. The CDR3 reads CASSPPSTGGTYEQYF. DNA of the CDR3: TGTGCCAGCTCACCACCCTCAACAGGGGGGACCTACGAGCAGTACTTC.

J is TRBJ1-5 and V is TRBV25-1; 7 nucleotides align to TRBD1. V was pared by 3 bases and J by 5 bases, with 13 bases of the junction left unmatched. This CDR3 spans 17 amino acids. From germline, CDR1 is MGHDK and CDR2 SYGVNS. The CDR3 DNA follows: TGTGCCAGCAGTGACTCTACGACAGGGAATTATGATCAGCCCCAGCATTTT. Its protein product is CASSDSTTGNYDQPQHF.

This chain joins TRBV7-6 and TRBJ2-1; D ambiguous. CDR1 is SGHVS, CDR2 FNYEAQ, per germline. The CDR3 sequence is 13 residues long. V was pared by 4 bases and J by 5 bases, with 9 bases between. CDR3: CASSSRQDNEQFF. CDR3 DNA sequence: TGTGCCAGCAGCTCCCGACAAGACAATGAGCAGTTCTTC.

The chain recombines TRBV6-5 with TRBJ2-7; possible D gene TRBD1, 5 bases. V was clipped by 0 bases and J by 2 bases, with 11 bases between them. The CDR3 has 15 residues. Germline CDR1 is MNHEY and CDR2 is SVGAGI. The CDR3 is CASSYSISGPYEQYF. CDR3 bases: TGTGCCAGCAGTTACTCGATCTCAGGGCCCTACGAGCAGTACTTC.

V is TRBV7-9 and J is TRBJ1-5, with 12 bases fitting TRBD1. Unmatched junction bases numbered 9, after V lost 5 bases and J lost 4 bases. This CDR3 has 17 amino acids. The V gene's germline CDR1 is SEHNR and CDR2 FQNEAQ (reference sequence). CDR3: CASSAGTGGSGNQPQHF. The CDR3 DNA is TGTGCCAGCAGCGCCGGGACAGGGGGCTCTGGGAATCAGCCCCAGCATTTT. The full variable domain, its missing parts supplied by reference TRBV7-9 and TRBJ1-5, is DTGVSQNPRHKITKRGQNVTFRCDPISEHNRLYWYRQTLGQGPEFLTYFQNEAQLEKSRLLSDRFSAERPKGSFSTLEIQRTEQGDSAMYLCASSAGTGGSGNQPQHFGDGTRLSIL.

The rearrangement links TRBV7-9 to TRBJ2-1, with D possibly being TRBD2 (6 bases). V was cut by 5 bases and J by 6 bases, with 14 bases left in between. The CDR3 runs 14 residues. The germline CDR1 and CDR2 sequences are SEHNR and FQNEAQ (reference sequence). In nucleotides, the CDR3 is TGTGCCAGCAGCCCTGGGGGGAGCGTCAATGAGCAGTTCTTC. This codes for CASSPGGSVNEQFF.

The genes are TRBV19 and TRBJ2-2, with TRBD2 matching 8 bases. The CDR3 is made up of 16 amino acids. CDR1 and CDR2 (germline): LNHDA, SQIVND (reference sequence). V dropped 1 base and J dropped 5; count of bases not matched to a gene: 6. DNA of the CDR3: TGTGCCAGTAGTATAGGCGGGGGGCTGATTACCGGGGAGCTGTTTTTT. Residues: CASSIGGGLITGELFF.

The chain recombines TRBV6-5 with TRBJ2-7; TRBD2 matches at 7 bases. Per germline, CDR1 MNHEY and CDR2 SVGAGI. The CDR3 has 16 amino acids. Trimming at V came to 0 bases and at J to 6 bases, leaving 11 bases not matched to a gene. The CDR3 DNA reads TGTGCCAGCAGTTACTCAGGGGCGGGAGCGTGGGGCGAGCAGTACTTC. This codes for CASSYSGAGAWGEQYF.

V gene TRBV7-2 combines with J gene TRBJ2-7; 7 positions agree with TRBD1. Losses at the gene ends were 6 bases for V and 9 bases for J; bases not matched to a gene: 17. CDR1 is SGHTA, CDR2 FQGNSA, per germline. The CDR3 is 15 residues long. The CDR3, as DNA: TGTGCCAGCAGTCAAGGATGGAGACAGGGTTTCGGGCAGTACTTC. Its translation is CASSQGWRQGFGQYF.

The J gene is TRBJ2-3, the V gene TRBV19; weak D call: TRBD2 (6 bases). The V end lost 1 base, the J end lost 2 bases, and 13 bases lay between the germline ends. The CDR3 is 16 residues long. Per germline, CDR1 LNHDA and CDR2 SQIVND (reference sequence). CDR3 sequence: CASSIGKGRTTDTQYF. CDR3 DNA sequence: TGTGCCAGTAGTATAGGTAAAGGGAGGACCACAGATACGCAGTATTTT.

Only a few counts were recorded for this clone. V usage is TRBV9 and J usage is TRBJ2-5, with D perhaps TRBD2 (6 bases). From germline, CDR1 is SGDLS and CDR2 YYNGEE. Trimming stripped 5 bases from V and 4 bases from J, with 15 bases between. This CDR3 is 14 amino acids long. CDR3 loop: CASSLGDGGETQYF. The DNA for the CDR3 is TGTGCCAGCAGTCTAGGGGACGGGGGAGAGACCCAGTACTTC.

The chain joins TRBV19 to TRBJ2-1; D unclear. CDR3 size: 13 residues. The V gene's germline CDR1 is LNHDA and CDR2 SQIVND (reference sequence). With 1 base removed from V and 6 bases from J, the gap between germline ends came to 7 bases. Here the CDR3 DNA reads TGTGCCAGTAGTATAGTCCCTCTCAATGAGCAGTTCTTC. Encoded protein: CASSIVPLNEQFF.

The gene calls are TRBV18 and TRBJ2-7; a weak D match, TRBD1 (7 bases). This CDR3 comprises 13 residues. Trimming left V 3 bases short and J 6 bases short, with 12 bases between. CDR1 is KGHSH, CDR2 LQKENI, per germline. This chain's CDR3 is CASSPSQGGEQYF. CDR3 nucleotide sequence: TGTGCCAGCTCACCTAGCCAGGGGGGCGAGCAGTACTTC.

This clone was counted a single time. The rearrangement uses TRBV28 and TRBJ2-1, with 14 bases that match TRBD2. After removal of 5 bases from V and 10 bases from J, the junction contained 13 bases not matched to a gene. Germline assignment: CDR1 MDHEN and CDR2 SYDVKM. The CDR3 spans 17 residues. The CDR3 bases are TGTGCCAGCAGTCATTTCGGGACTAGCGGGAGTATGCGGGAGCAGTTCTTC. Its protein product is CASSHFGTSGSMREQFF.